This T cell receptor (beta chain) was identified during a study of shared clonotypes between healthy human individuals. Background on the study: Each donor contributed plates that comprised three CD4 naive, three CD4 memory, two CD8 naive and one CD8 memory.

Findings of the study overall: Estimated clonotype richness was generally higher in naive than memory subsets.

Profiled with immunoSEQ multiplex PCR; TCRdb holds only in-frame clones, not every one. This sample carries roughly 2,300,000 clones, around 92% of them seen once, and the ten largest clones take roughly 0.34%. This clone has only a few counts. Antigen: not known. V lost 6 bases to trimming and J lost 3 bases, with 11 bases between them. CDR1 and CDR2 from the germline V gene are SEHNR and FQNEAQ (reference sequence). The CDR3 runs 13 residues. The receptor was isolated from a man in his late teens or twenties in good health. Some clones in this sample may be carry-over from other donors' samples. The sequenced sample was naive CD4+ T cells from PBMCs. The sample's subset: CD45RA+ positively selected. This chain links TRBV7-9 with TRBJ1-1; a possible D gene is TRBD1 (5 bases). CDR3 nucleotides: TGTGCCAGCAGTCGCGGGACCTACACTGAAGCTTTCTTT. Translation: CASSRGTYTEAFF.